These 25 T cell receptor beta chains share one sample of origin, sequenced in a study of T cells in Graves' hyperthyroidism and ophthalmopathy. TCR beta CDR3 region amplification was performed from RNA transcripts. The study used the HTBI primer set for a first-round RT-PCR of the TCR CDR3. In TCRdb, the multiplex PCR reads were re-called with MiXCR into one record per CDR3 protein. The sample consists of roughly 500,000 distinct CDR3 sequences, about 46% of them appearing once. Material: peripheral blood or thyroid tissue (not recorded which). The receptors shown here come from an adult woman with Graves' disease, either hyperthyroidism or ophthalmopathy (not recorded which).

A word on this clonotype: This may arise from a read error, as a much more abundant clone is one base away. The rearrangement joins TRBV20-1 to TRBJ1-1; D perhaps matches TRBD1 (5 bases). The CDR3 runs to 12 residues. Germline CDR1 DFQATT, CDR2 SNEGSKA (reference sequence). The CDR3 protein is CSGGEGSTEASF. CDR3 bases: TGCAGTGGGGGGGAGGGGAGCACTGAAGCTTCCTTT.

This clonotype was recorded a few times. DNA of the CDR3: TGTGCCGGACAAGTGAACACTGAAGCTTTCTTT. Translation gives CAGQVNTEAFF. J is TRBJ1-1 and V is TRBV2, with a weak D call TRBD1 (5 bases). In germline, CDR1 is SNHLY, CDR2 FYNNEI. There are 11 residues in the CDR3. With 11 bases removed from V and 0 bases from J, the gap between germline ends came to 7 bases.

The rearrangement links TRBV25-1 to TRBJ2-7; TRBD1 agrees at 7 bases. The length of the CDR3 is 16 residues. Germline V gives CDR1 MGHDK, CDR2 SYGVNS. Germline trimming cut 4 bases from V and 0 bases from J; bases unmatched to any gene: 9. The CDR3 nucleotides read TGTGCCAGCAGTGGTCCCTCGGGACAGTCCTCCTACGAGCAGTACTTC. Translation gives CASSGPSGQSSYEQYF.

The table lists this clonotype with many counts. The CDR3 nucleotides read TGTGCCATCATATCAGAACCGGGGGCTAACTATGGCTACACCTTC. It translates to CAIISEPGANYGYTF. The gene calls are TRBV10-3 and TRBJ1-2; a weak D match, TRBD1 (5 bases). This CDR3 is built from 15 residues. Trimming took off 7 bases at V and 0 bases at J, with 15 bases between the two ends. Germline V gives CDR1 ENHRY, CDR2 SYGVKD.

This sequence joins TRBV29-1 and TRBJ2-7; no definite D call. This CDR3 comprises 13 residues. Trimming left V 5 bases short and J 2 bases short, with 13 bases between. The germline gives CDR1 SQVTM, CDR2 ANQGSEA. The DNA for the CDR3 is TGCAGCGTTACCTCCGGGCCCACCTACGAGCAGTACTTC. It specifies CSVTSGPTYEQYF.

The genes are TRBV7-2 and TRBJ2-7; TRBD1 might be the D (5 bases). Trimming stripped 5 bases from V and 3 bases from J, with 17 bases between. Germline CDR1 and CDR2: SGHTA and FQGNSA. CDR3 size: 15 residues. CDR3 sequence reads: CASSQDKSLSYEQYF. Here the CDR3 DNA reads TGTGCCAGCAGCCAGGACAAATCCCTAAGCTACGAGCAGTACTTC. Drawing the rest from reference TRBV7-2 and TRBJ2-7, the complete variable domain is GAGVSQSPSNKVTEKGKDVELRCDPISGHTALYWYRQSLGQGLEFLIYFQGNSAPDKSGLPSDRFSAERTGGSVSTLTIQRTQQEDSAVYLCASSQDKSLSYEQYFGPGTRLTVT.

V usage is TRBV11-2 and J usage is TRBJ2-2, with D unresolved. The V end was cut by 4 bases, the J end by 5 bases, with 14 bases between. Germline CDR1 and CDR2: SGHAT and FQNNGV. CDR3 length: 15 amino acids. Written as DNA, the CDR3 is TGTGCCAGCAGCTCCTTACAGCGTCGGACCGGGGAGCTGTTTTTT. Protein: CASSSLQRRTGELFF.

This clonotype has ten or more counts. The chain uses TRBV19 and TRBJ1-1; TRBD1 is a possible D gene (5 bases). The CDR3 has 16 amino acids. Germline V gene sequence: CDR1 LNHDA, CDR2 SQIVND (reference sequence). The V end lost 5 bases, the J end lost 5 bases, and 21 bases lay between the germline ends. CDR3 sequence: CASSGPQGSGPTEAFF. DNA of the CDR3: TGTGCCAGTAGTGGCCCCCAAGGCTCGGGACCAACTGAAGCTTTCTTT.

The chain employs TRBV2 and TRBJ2-6; no firm D call. TRBJ2-1 explains the end of the DNA better; the J call may be wrong. Germline values: CDR1 SNHLY, CDR2 FYNNEI. The CDR3 is 14 amino acids. The CDR3 nucleotides read TGTGCCAGCAGTGAGTCCCCAGCGTACAATGAGCAGTTCTTC. Amino acid sequence: CASSESPAYNEQFF.

In regard to this clonotype: The conserved closing phenylalanine or tryptophan is absent in this CDR3, likely reflecting a read error. The gene calls are TRBV20-1 and TRBJ1-1, with D possibly TRBD1 on 6 matching bases. The V end lost 3 bases, the J end lost 11 bases, and 19 bases lay between the germline ends. Germline CDR1 and CDR2: DFQATT and SNEGSKA (reference sequence). This CDR3 comprises 13 residues. In DNA, the CDR3 is TGCAGTGCTAGCAAACAGGGCTTTGGTGAGGCTTTCTCT. Translated, it gives CSASKQGFGEAFS.

The chain employs TRBV24-1 and TRBJ1-5; weak D call: TRBD1 (5 bases). The germline V gene has CDR1 KGHDR and CDR2 SFDVKD. This CDR3 is built from 15 residues. Trimming shortened V by 3 bases and J by 0 bases, and 8 bases separated the two germline ends. The CDR3 DNA reads as TGTGCCACCAGTGATGGGGCTCTTAGCAATCAGCCCCAGCATTTT. Amino acids: CATSDGALSNQPQHF.

The chain links TRBV15 to TRBJ1-2; 7 bases match TRBD1. From germline, CDR1 is LNHNV and CDR2 YYDKDF (reference sequence). Losses at the gene ends were 5 bases for V and 4 bases for J; bases not matched to a gene: 7. The CDR3 sequence is 14 residues long. Here the CDR3 DNA reads TGTGCCACCAGCCCACGACAGGGTAGCTATGGCTACACCTTC. This encodes CATSPRQGSYGYTF.

The chain is built from TRBV25-1 and TRBJ1-5, with 7 bases identical to TRBD1. Germline V gives CDR1 MGHDK, CDR2 SYGVNS. The CDR3 totals 17 residues. The V gene end was trimmed by 5 bases and the J gene end by 3 bases; junction bases not matched to a gene: 13. The CDR3, as DNA: TGTGCCAGCAGTAAGGGGGCTTTGTCGTTTTCCAATCAGCCCCAGCATTTT. Its protein is CASSKGALSFSNQPQHF. Full variable domain (outside the CDR3, taken from reference TRBV25-1 and TRBJ1-5): EADIYQTPRYLVIGTGKKITLECSQTMGHDKMYWYQQDPGMELHLIHYSYGVNSTEKGDLSSESTVSRIRTEHFPLTLESARPSHTSQYLCASSKGALSFSNQPQHFGDGTRLSIL.

At least ten counts were recorded for this clonotype. An end of the junction differs from the germline gene, which may be a read error. V and J are TRBV20-1 and TRBJ2-2, with TRBD1 identical over 7 bases. The V gene's germline CDR1 is DFQATT and CDR2 SNEGSKA (reference sequence). The CDR3 runs to 14 residues. CDR3 amino acids: CSAREGASAGELFF. For the CDR3, the DNA is TGCAGTGCCAGAGAGGGGGCCAGCGCCGGGGAGCTGTTTTTT.

This clonotype was counted ten times or more. This rearrangement joins TRBV4-1 to TRBJ2-7; TRBD1 matches 7 bases. With 4 bases clipped from V and 0 bases from J, the junction kept 6 bases outside the gene matches. The V gene's germline CDR1 is MGHRA and CDR2 YSYEKL. The CDR3 extends over 15 amino acids. Here the CDR3 DNA reads TGCGCCAGCAGCCTTGGGACAGTTAGCTCCTACGAGCAGTACTTC. This encodes CASSLGTVSSYEQYF.

The genes are TRBV9 and TRBJ2-2, with 11 bases identical to TRBD2. The length of the CDR3 is 16 residues. Per germline, CDR1 SGDLS and CDR2 YYNGEE. J lost 5 bases, V lost 0 bases, and 3 bases had no gene match. CDR3 sequence reads: CASSVASGRRTGELFF. The DNA for the CDR3 is TGTGCCAGCAGCGTAGCTAGCGGGAGGCGGACCGGGGAGCTGTTTTTT.

This clonotype has just a few counts. Likely a read error: the CDR3 ends without its conserved phenylalanine or tryptophan. No DNA is shown, since the ends of the CDR3 on it are uncertain; the CDR3 is the one TCRdb lists. The chain combines TRBV5-1 with TRBJ2-2; TRBD1 is the table's D call, not checked against the DNA. The CDR3 sequence runs 15 residues, both termini included. Germline V CDR1 and CDR2: SGHRS, YFSETQ. The CDR3 loop is CASSGTGLNTGELVL.

The chain uses TRBV5-1 and TRBJ2-7, with 10 bases identical to TRBD2. CDR3 length equals 15 residues. V trimming: 2 bases; J trimming: 5 bases; junction bases outside the gene matches: 7. CDR1 SGHRS and CDR2 YFSETQ come from the germline V gene. The CDR3 region is CASSFLAGEANEQYF. CDR3 nucleotide sequence: TGCGCCAGCAGCTTCCTAGCGGGAGAGGCGAACGAGCAGTACTTC.

The chain links TRBV29-1 to TRBJ1-1, with D unresolved. The CDR3 runs to 15 residues. Germline V CDR1 and CDR2: SQVTM, ANQGSEA. Trimming took off 4 bases at V and 1 base at J, with 16 bases between the two ends. The CDR3 DNA follows: TGCAGCGTTGTCATGTTCCCCTGGTCGAACACTGAAGCTTTCTTT. Its translation is CSVVMFPWSNTEAFF. Using reference TRBV29-1 and TRBJ1-1 for the parts outside the CDR3, the full variable domain is SAVISQKPSRDICQRGTSLTIQCQVDSQVTMMFWYRQQPGQSLTLIATANQGSEATYESGFVIDKFPISRPNLTFSTLTVSNMSPEDSSIYLCSVVMFPWSNTEAFFGQGTRLTVV.

The rearrangement links TRBV14 to TRBJ1-6; weak D call: TRBD1 (5 bases). Trimming shortened V by 4 bases and J by 10 bases, and 26 bases separated the two germline ends. This CDR3 is 18 amino acids long. Germline loops: CDR1 SGHDN, CDR2 FVKESK. The CDR3 protein is CASSPLSLTRGRDSPLHF. The CDR3 nucleotides are TGTGCCAGCAGCCCCCTGTCCCTAACACGTGGAAGGGACTCACCCCTCCACTTT.

The chain recombines TRBV20-1 with TRBJ1-6, with D tentatively TRBD1 (5 bases). Looked up from germline, CDR1 is DFQATT and CDR2 is SNEGSKA (reference sequence). Trimming pared 3 bases from V and 9 bases from J, leaving 15 bases between. The CDR3 contains 14 residues. The CDR3 DNA reads TGCAGTGCTAGGACGACAGTAGGAACTTCACCCCTCCACTTT. Protein sequence: CSARTTVGTSPLHF.

Details on this clonotype: Germline and junction disagree at one end, which may indicate a read error. The chain couples TRBV7-6 to TRBJ1-1; 7 bases match TRBD1. Germline assignment: CDR1 SGHVS and CDR2 FNYEAQ. This CDR3 is 16 amino acids long. The DNA for the CDR3 is TGTGCCGGCAGCTTGGAGAGGGGGCGGGGGGACACTGAAGCTTTCTTT. Amino acid sequence: CAGSLERGRGDTEAFF.

Many counts were recorded for this clonotype. The chain carries TRBV20-1 and TRBJ2-5; D is ambiguous. This CDR3 has 13 amino acids. The germline gives CDR1 DFQATT, CDR2 SNEGSKA (reference sequence). V was pared by 0 bases and J by 5 bases, with 10 bases between. CDR3 sequence: CSARDNPRETQYF. DNA for the CDR3: TGCAGTGCTAGAGATAATCCCCGGGAGACCCAGTACTTC.

The rearrangement links TRBV10-3 to TRBJ2-5; 10 bases are a match to TRBD2. Germline assignment: CDR1 ENHRY and CDR2 SYGVKD. Trimming cost V 0 bases and J 5 bases; bases outside gene matches: 12. This CDR3 is built from 18 residues. Here the CDR3 reads CAISESSRASGRSETQYF. The CDR3 DNA reads as TGTGCCATCAGTGAGTCGAGTCGGGCTAGCGGGAGAAGCGAGACCCAGTACTTC.

This clonotype was picked up a small number of times. This rearrangement joins TRBV7-9 to TRBJ2-7, with D possibly matching TRBD2 (5 bases). The V gene lost 7 bases and the J gene lost 6 bases, with 19 bases spanning the gap. This CDR3 comprises 14 residues. CDR1 is SEHNR and CDR2 is FQNEAQ in the germline V gene (reference sequence). CDR3 amino acids: CASNPAGVGPEQYF. CDR3 bases: TGTGCCAGCAACCCTGCCGGGGTAGGCCCCGAGCAGTACTTC.